Listed below are T cell receptor beta chains from one sample, sequenced in a study of cytomegalovirus exposure and HLA in healthy donors. Profiling relied on immunoSEQ multiplex PCR, and the TCRdb table lists in-frame clones only, not all of them. The sample holds about 120,000 clones, roughly 72% seen once. Source material: PBMCs. These receptors were obtained from a man in his forties in good health and CMV-seropositive. Each CDR3 is given with its conserved first and last residue. A D gene is named only where the DNA matches it firmly. Clone size is shown for a subset of rows, as once, few, many or a class of expanded clone.

abundance: .
d_gene: TRBD1
j_gene: TRBJ2-7
v_gene: TRBV5-6
CDR3nt: TGTGCCAGCAGCGGCGGGACAGGTCGCTACGAGCAGTACTTC
CDR3aa: CASSGGTGRYEQYF

abundance: .
d_gene: TRBD1
j_gene: TRBJ2-5
v_gene: TRBV14
CDR3nt: TGTGCCAGCAGTCCAGGACTCAGGGGGATCCAAGAGACCCAGTACTTC
CDR3aa: CASSPGLRGIQETQYF

abundance: once
d_gene: .
j_gene: TRBJ1-2
v_gene: TRBV19
CDR3nt: TGTGCCAGTAGTATAGCCGACACCTCGGGGGGCTACACCTTC
CDR3aa: CASSIADTSGGYTF

abundance: .
d_gene: TRBD1
j_gene: TRBJ2-7
v_gene: TRBV29-1
CDR3nt: TGCAGCGTTGTAGGTGGGACAGGCAGGGACGAGCAGTACTTC
CDR3aa: CSVVGGTGRDEQYF

abundance: .
d_gene: TRBD1
j_gene: TRBJ2-7
v_gene: TRBV19
CDR3nt: TGTGCCAGTAAAACGGGACAGGGCAGTCAAGAGCAGTACTTC
CDR3aa: CASKTGQGSQEQYF

abundance: .
d_gene: TRBD2
j_gene: TRBJ2-4
v_gene: TRBV7-2
CDR3nt: TGTGCCAGCAGCTTAGCTAGCGGGGGGCAAAACATTCAGTACTTC
CDR3aa: CASSLASGGQNIQYF

abundance: .
d_gene: TRBD2
j_gene: TRBJ2-1
v_gene: TRBV5-5
CDR3nt: TGTGCCAGCAGGGTCACTAGCGGGGGGACCAATGAGCAGTTCTTC
CDR3aa: CASRVTSGGTNEQFF

abundance: few
d_gene: .
j_gene: TRBJ2-7
v_gene: TRBV6-6
CDR3nt: TGTGCCAGCAGCCCTCTTTTCGAGCAGTACTTC
CDR3aa: CASSPLFEQYF

abundance: .
d_gene: .
j_gene: TRBJ2-5
v_gene: TRBV21-1
CDR3nt: TGTGCCAGCAGCGGAGGAGGGGGCGGAGAGACCCAGTACTTC
CDR3aa: CASSGGGGGETQYF

abundance: once
d_gene: TRBD1
j_gene: TRBJ2-5
v_gene: TRBV5-1
CDR3nt: TGCGCCAGCAGCTCCGGGACAGTCCAAGAGACCCAGTACTTC
CDR3aa: CASSSGTVQETQYF

abundance: few
d_gene: .
j_gene: TRBJ2-4
v_gene: TRBV7-2
CDR3nt: TGTGCCAGCAGCTTAGATGGCAGCACGGGAAACATTCAGTACTTC
CDR3aa: CASSLDGSTGNIQYF

abundance: .
d_gene: TRBD1
j_gene: TRBJ2-3
v_gene: TRBV5-1
CDR3nt: TGCGCCAGCAGCCCTAGGACAGGGTCCCTGGGAGATACGCAGTATTTT
CDR3aa: CASSPRTGSLGDTQYF

abundance: few
d_gene: TRBD2
j_gene: TRBJ2-1
v_gene: TRBV13
CDR3nt: TGTGCCAGCAGCTCCTTAGCGGGAGGGACCCCCCTTGAGCAGTTCTTC
CDR3aa: CASSSLAGGTPLEQFF

abundance: .
d_gene: .
j_gene: TRBJ2-1
v_gene: TRBV27
CDR3nt: TGTGCCATCATCCTACAGGTTAGGTCCTTGGGGACTGTCTACAATGAGCAGTTCTTC
CDR3aa: CAIILQVRSLGTVYNEQFF

abundance: few
d_gene: .
j_gene: TRBJ2-3
v_gene: TRBV28
CDR3nt: TGTGCCAGCACCTTACCCTTCGGGGGCACAGATACGCAGTATTTT
CDR3aa: CASTLPFGGTDTQYF

abundance: .
d_gene: .
j_gene: TRBJ2-7
v_gene: TRBV2
CDR3nt: TGTGCCAGCAATGAGGCCGCAATGTCCTACGAGCAGTACTTC
CDR3aa: CASNEAAMSYEQYF

abundance: .
d_gene: .
j_gene: TRBJ1-1
v_gene: TRBV7-8
CDR3nt: TGTGCCAGCAGCATGAGGAGGCCCCCAATTGAAGCTTTCTTT
CDR3aa: CASSMRRPPIEAFF

abundance: once
d_gene: TRBD1
j_gene: TRBJ1-1
v_gene: TRBV19
CDR3nt: TGTGCCAGTAGTAGGAAGGGGGCCGCGAACACTGAAGCTTTCTTT
CDR3aa: CASSRKGAANTEAFF

abundance: .
d_gene: .
j_gene: TRBJ2-7
v_gene: TRBV4-3
CDR3nt: TGCGCCAGCAGCCAAGATCAGGACGCGGGGGAGCAGTACTTC
CDR3aa: CASSQDQDAGEQYF

abundance: .
d_gene: .
j_gene: TRBJ2-7
v_gene: TRBV5-1
CDR3nt: TGCGCCAGCAGCTTGGACGGAGCCTACGAGCAGTACTTC
CDR3aa: CASSLDGAYEQYF

abundance: .
d_gene: .
j_gene: TRBJ2-3
v_gene: TRBV7-9
CDR3nt: TGTGCCCGCGGAGGGAGCGCAGATACGCAGTATTTT
CDR3aa: CARGGSADTQYF

abundance: .
d_gene: TRBD1
j_gene: TRBJ2-5
v_gene: TRBV13
CDR3nt: TGTGCCAGCAGCTTGTCTGGGACAGGGCATCAAGAGACCCAGTACTTC
CDR3aa: CASSLSGTGHQETQYF

abundance: .
d_gene: TRBD1
j_gene: TRBJ1-4
v_gene: TRBV5-8
CDR3nt: TGTGCCAGCAAAAAACCGGGACAGAAGAATGAAAAACTGTTTTTT
CDR3aa: CASKKPGQKNEKLFF

abundance: once
d_gene: TRBD2
j_gene: TRBJ2-1
v_gene: TRBV7-9
CDR3nt: TGTGCCAGCAGCCCCCCGGGACTAGCGGGAGGGGTTGAGCAGTTCTTC
CDR3aa: CASSPPGLAGGVEQFF

abundance: .
d_gene: TRBD1
j_gene: TRBJ2-1
v_gene: TRBV27
CDR3nt: TGTGCCAGCAGTTTACGTAGGACAGGGTCGCGGAATGAGCAGTTCTTC
CDR3aa: CASSLRRTGSRNEQFF

abundance: once
d_gene: .
j_gene: TRBJ2-2
v_gene: TRBV11-1
CDR3nt: TGTGCCAGCAGCTTATTAAGGGACTCTCCTACCGGGGAGCTGTTTTTT
CDR3aa: CASSLLRDSPTGELFF

abundance: medium-sized
d_gene: .
j_gene: TRBJ2-7
v_gene: TRBV6-5
CDR3nt: TGTGCCAGCATGAGTTCCACCTACGAGCAGTACTTC
CDR3aa: CASMSSTYEQYF

abundance: .
d_gene: .
j_gene: TRBJ2-7
v_gene: TRBV15
CDR3nt: TGTGCCACCAGCAGAGATAAGGGGGTCGCCTACGAGCAGTACTTC
CDR3aa: CATSRDKGVAYEQYF

abundance: .
d_gene: .
j_gene: TRBJ1-6
v_gene: TRBV5-5
CDR3nt: TGTGCCAGCAGCTTGAGCCAGGCTAATAATTCACCCCTCCACTTT
CDR3aa: CASSLSQANNSPLHF

abundance: .
d_gene: .
j_gene: TRBJ2-7
v_gene: TRBV5-1
CDR3nt: TGCGCCAGCAGCTTGCAGGGAACCTACGAGCAGTACTTC
CDR3aa: CASSLQGTYEQYF

abundance: .
d_gene: TRBD2
j_gene: TRBJ2-3
v_gene: TRBV2
CDR3nt: TGTGCCAGCAGCGCCCAGGGTGGCTTTGGGACTAGCTCTCGCACAGATACGCAGTATTTT
CDR3aa: CASSAQGGFGTSSRTDTQYF

abundance: .
d_gene: .
j_gene: TRBJ1-2
v_gene: TRBV5-6
CDR3nt: TGTGCCAGCAGCTTGGCCACTAACTATGGCTACACCTTC
CDR3aa: CASSLATNYGYTF

abundance: .
d_gene: .
j_gene: TRBJ2-7
v_gene: TRBV4-3
CDR3nt: TGCGCCAGCAGCCAAGATCGACTACCGGGTGAGCAGTACTTC
CDR3aa: CASSQDRLPGEQYF

abundance: .
d_gene: TRBD2
j_gene: TRBJ2-5
v_gene: TRBV7-9
CDR3nt: TGTGCCAGCAGCTCCAGCGGGAGTCGGGAGACCCAGTACTTC
CDR3aa: CASSSSGSRETQYF

abundance: .
d_gene: TRBD1
j_gene: TRBJ1-2
v_gene: TRBV6-5
CDR3nt: TGTGCCAGCAGTCCGCAGGGGGAATATGGCTACACCTTC
CDR3aa: CASSPQGEYGYTF

abundance: few
d_gene: .
j_gene: TRBJ1-5
v_gene: TRBV10-3
CDR3nt: TGTGCCATCAGTGAGTCTATGTCCTCTAGCAATCAGCCCCAGCATTTT
CDR3aa: CAISESMSSSNQPQHF

abundance: few
d_gene: TRBD2
j_gene: TRBJ2-1
v_gene: TRBV27
CDR3nt: TGTGCCAGCAGTTTAAGGGCGGGAGGGCCGGGGCAGTTCTTC
CDR3aa: CASSLRAGGPGQFF

abundance: .
d_gene: .
j_gene: TRBJ2-2
v_gene: TRBV5-1
CDR3nt: TGCGCCAGCAGCTTGTTCTCTATGGTCACCGGGGAGCTGTTTTTT
CDR3aa: CASSLFSMVTGELFF

abundance: .
d_gene: TRBD2
j_gene: TRBJ2-1
v_gene: TRBV7-2
CDR3nt: TGTGCCAGCAGCCGGGAAAGCGGGAGGGCCGAAAATGAGCAGTTCTTC
CDR3aa: CASSRESGRAENEQFF

abundance: .
d_gene: .
j_gene: TRBJ2-3
v_gene: TRBV21-1
CDR3nt: TGTGCCAGCAGCAAACTCCACATGGCCTCATCATCTACGCAGTATTTT
CDR3aa: CASSKLHMASSSTQYF

abundance: .
d_gene: .
j_gene: TRBJ1-2
v_gene: TRBV10-1
CDR3nt: TGCGCCAGCAGTGAGTCGGCGGGGCCAGGCGGCTACACCTTC
CDR3aa: CASSESAGPGGYTF

abundance: .
d_gene: .
j_gene: TRBJ2-1
v_gene: TRBV7-7
CDR3nt: TGTGCCAGCAGCTTCGGGTCTCCGGAGGGTGGTAATGAGCAGTTCTTC
CDR3aa: CASSFGSPEGGNEQFF

abundance: few
d_gene: TRBD1
j_gene: TRBJ1-4
v_gene: TRBV5-4
CDR3nt: TGTGCCAGCAGCTTGGAACAGGGGGTAAAAGAAAAACTGTTTTTT
CDR3aa: CASSLEQGVKEKLFF

abundance: .
d_gene: .
j_gene: TRBJ2-2
v_gene: TRBV5-1
CDR3nt: TGCGCCAGCAGCTTGAGACAGGAGACATTTAACGAAGACACCGGGGAGCTGTTTTTT
CDR3aa: CASSLRQETFNEDTGELFF

abundance: few
d_gene: TRBD2
j_gene: TRBJ2-3
v_gene: TRBV5-1
CDR3nt: TGCGCCAGCACCCCAGCGGGAGCCCCAGATACGCAGTATTTT
CDR3aa: CASTPAGAPDTQYF

abundance: .
d_gene: .
j_gene: TRBJ2-7
v_gene: TRBV7-8
CDR3nt: TGTGCCAGCAGCTCCCCCCCAGGGGATGGGGAGCAGTACTTC
CDR3aa: CASSSPPGDGEQYF

abundance: .
d_gene: TRBD2
j_gene: TRBJ2-7
v_gene: TRBV7-7
CDR3nt: TGTGCCAGCAGCTTAGTAGCGGGCCACGAGCAGTACTTC
CDR3aa: CASSLVAGHEQYF

abundance: few
d_gene: TRBD1
j_gene: TRBJ1-1
v_gene: TRBV4-1
CDR3nt: TGCGCCAGCAGCCTATGGCAGGGGGTGAACACTGAAGCTTTCTTT
CDR3aa: CASSLWQGVNTEAFF

abundance: .
d_gene: .
j_gene: TRBJ2-7
v_gene: TRBV28
CDR3nt: TGTGCCAGCAGGTGGGCGGGAAATTACGAGCAGTACTTC
CDR3aa: CASRWAGNYEQYF

abundance: .
d_gene: .
j_gene: TRBJ2-2
v_gene: TRBV6-5
CDR3nt: TGTGCCAGCAGGCCCGGGGGCACCGGGGAGCTGTTTTTT
CDR3aa: CASRPGGTGELFF

abundance: few
d_gene: .
j_gene: TRBJ2-2
v_gene: TRBV7-3
CDR3nt: TGTGCCAGCAGTCCCCCAGGGTCGGCCACCGGGGAGCTGTTTTTT
CDR3aa: CASSPPGSATGELFF

abundance: .
d_gene: .
j_gene: TRBJ2-3
v_gene: TRBV4-2
CDR3nt: TGTGCCAGCAGCCAGCGACTTAGGGCGGGGGTGGGGGCCGATACGCAGTATTTT
CDR3aa: CASSQRLRAGVGADTQYF

abundance: .
d_gene: .
j_gene: TRBJ1-2
v_gene: TRBV30
CDR3nt: TGTGCCTGGACTGATGGCTACACCTTC
CDR3aa: CAWTDGYTF

abundance: .
d_gene: .
j_gene: TRBJ1-5
v_gene: TRBV30
CDR3nt: TGTGCCTGGTCGCATAGCAGGGTTTTTCAGCCCCAGCATTTT
CDR3aa: CAWSHSRVFQPQHF

abundance: .
d_gene: .
j_gene: TRBJ1-2
v_gene: TRBV6-5
CDR3nt: TGTGCCAGCAGGCAGGGGTTCTCTAGCTATGGCTACACCTTC
CDR3aa: CASRQGFSSYGYTF

abundance: .
d_gene: .
j_gene: TRBJ2-2
v_gene: TRBV5-1
CDR3nt: TGCGCCAGCAGCTTTGGGGCTACCGGGGAGCTGTTTTTT
CDR3aa: CASSFGATGELFF

abundance: .
d_gene: TRBD1
j_gene: TRBJ1-2
v_gene: TRBV15
CDR3nt: TGTGCCACCAGCAAACAGGGGGACTATGGCTACACCTTC
CDR3aa: CATSKQGDYGYTF